Each of the 13 T cell receptor beta chains below was sequenced from the same sample in a study of T cells after yellow fever vaccination. TCRdb analysed the 5' RACE reads with MiXCR anew, one entry per CDR3 protein. Of some 110,000 distinct CDR3 sequences in the sample, about 7.4% were seen once. The sample consisted of CD4+ T cells sorted from PBMCs, taken 9 to 10 days after the first yellow fever vaccination. These receptors were obtained from a young man who received the YFV17D yellow fever vaccine.

Ten or more counts support this clonotype. CDR3 protein: CATSDSQRPSQPQHF. The CDR3 DNA reads TGTGCCACCAGTGATTCCCAGCGGCCCTCTCAGCCCCAGCATTTT. The chain couples TRBV24-1 to TRBJ1-5; D gene ambiguous. From germline, CDR1 is KGHDR and CDR2 SFDVKD. The V and J ends lost 2 bases and 6 bases respectively, with 13 bases between them. This CDR3 spans 15 amino acids.

This clonotype occurred many times. This chain joins TRBV7-9 and TRBJ1-2, with 7 bases matching TRBD1. Germline CDR1 SEHNR, CDR2 FQNEAQ (reference sequence). CDR3 size: 14 residues. V shed 5 bases, J shed 5 bases, and the junction held 8 bases outside the gene matches. Here the CDR3 reads CASSQGGSIYGYTF. The CDR3 coding sequence is TGTGCCAGCAGCCAAGGGGGCTCGATTTATGGCTACACCTTC.

This clonotype has a count of ten or more. The chain has TRBV14 and TRBJ2-5; D gene unclear. Germline V gives CDR1 SGHDN, CDR2 FVKESK. This CDR3 is 14 amino acids long. With 5 bases removed from V and 4 bases from J, the gap between germline ends came to 14 bases. The CDR3 loop reads CASSSIVTRETQYF. In DNA form, the CDR3 reads TGTGCCAGCAGCTCCATCGTCACGCGAGAGACCCAGTACTTC.

A few counts support this clonotype. The V gene is TRBV20-1, the J gene TRBJ2-5; 8 bases are shared with TRBD2. Per the germline V gene, CDR1 is DFQATT and CDR2 is SNEGSKA (reference sequence). This CDR3 is 15 amino acids long. The CDR3 region has the DNA TGCAGCGGGGCTCGGGGGGGCCGAGTCCAAGAGACCCAGTACTTC. This encodes CSGARGGRVQETQYF.

This clonotype was observed at least ten times. The rearrangement uses TRBV20-1 and TRBJ2-5; 13 bases map to TRBD2. V was clipped by 7 bases and J by 3 bases; unmatched bases: 5. Germline-derived CDR1 and CDR2 are DFQATT and SNEGSKA (reference sequence). The CDR3 contains 14 residues. The DNA of the CDR3 is TGCAGTGGGACCGGGACTAGCGGGGAAGAGACCCAGTACTTC. It specifies CSGTGTSGEETQYF.

This clonotype was recorded at least ten times. This chain links TRBV5-1 with TRBJ2-5, with D possibly matching TRBD2 (5 bases). Germline loops: CDR1 SGHRS, CDR2 YFSETQ. Trimming took off 4 bases at V and 5 bases at J, with 18 bases between the two ends. The CDR3 spans 15 residues. In DNA, the CDR3 is TGCGCCAGCAGCCCGGAATTAACTAGTCCTGAGACCCAGTACTTC. Translation gives CASSPELTSPETQYF.

CDR3 sequence (DNA): TGTGCCAGCAGTTACGGGGTGAGCAATCAGCCCCAGCATTTT. Translated, it gives CASSYGVSNQPQHF. The chain has TRBV6-2 or TRBV6-3 and TRBJ1-5; D is uncertain. This CDR3 has 14 residues. Germline-derived CDR1 and CDR2 are MNHEY and SVGEGT. The V gene lost 2 bases and the J gene lost 1 base, with 6 bases spanning the gap.

This clonotype was recorded many times. V is TRBV7-2 and J is TRBJ2-7; perhaps TRBD2 as D (6 bases). The CDR3 consists of 14 residues. Per the germline V gene, CDR1 is SGHTA and CDR2 is FQGNSA. V was cut by 2 bases and J by 3 bases, with 11 bases left in between. The CDR3 DNA sequence: TGTGCCAGCAGCTTAATGTGGGACTTCTACGAGCAGTACTTC. Translation gives CASSLMWDFYEQYF. Together with reference TRBV7-2 and TRBJ2-7, the CDR3 gives the full variable domain: GAGVSQSPSNKVTEKGKDVELRCDPISGHTALYWYRQSLGQGLEFLIYFQGNSAPDKSGLPSDRFSAERTGGSVSTLTIQRTQQEDSAVYLCASSLMWDFYEQYFGPGTRLTVT.

This clonotype came up many times. This chain links TRBV12-5 with TRBJ2-7; a possible D gene is TRBD1 (5 bases). In germline, CDR1 is LGHNT, CDR2 FRNRAP. V was pared by 2 bases and J by 2 bases, with 13 bases between. This CDR3 is built from 15 residues. CDR3 sequence reads: CASGLPRAGTYEQYF. The CDR3 DNA sequence: TGTGCTAGTGGTTTGCCCAGGGCAGGGACCTACGAGCAGTACTTC.

This clonotype is a singleton in its sample. The chain couples TRBV10-2 to TRBJ2-3; D may be TRBD2 (6 bases). The germline V gene has CDR1 WSHSY and CDR2 SAAADI. The CDR3 runs to 14 residues. V shed 5 bases and J shed 5 bases, with 14 bases lying between them. The CDR3 reads CASSFGWGEDTQYF. As DNA, the CDR3 is TGCGCCAGCAGTTTTGGCTGGGGGGAAGATACGCAGTATTTT.

In this sample, this clonotype turned up many times. This chain connects TRBV7-9 to TRBJ2-5, with TRBD2 identical over 14 bases. The CDR3 totals 17 residues. Germline lookup yields CDR1 SEHNR and CDR2 FQNEAQ (reference sequence). V lost 5 bases, J lost 5 bases, and 10 bases stayed unmatched. The CDR3 nucleotides are TGTGCCAGCAGCCCCTTCCGACTAGCGGGGGGGCTGGAGACCCAGTACTTC. It codes for CASSPFRLAGGLETQYF.

This clonotype has at least ten counts. The genes are TRBV12-5 and TRBJ1-1; 7 nucleotides match TRBD1. The V and J ends lost 6 bases and 3 bases, in that order; junction bases with no gene match: 4. The length of the CDR3 is 13 residues. Germline loops: CDR1 LGHNT, CDR2 FRNRAP. CDR3 amino acids: CASGQGGDTEAFF. For the CDR3, the DNA is TGTGCTAGTGGGCAGGGGGGGGACACTGAAGCTTTCTTT. The full variable domain, rest sourced from reference TRBV12-5 and TRBJ1-1, is DARVTQTPRHKVTEMGQEVTMRCQPILGHNTVFWYRQTMMQGLELLAYFRNRAPLDDSGMPKDRFSAEMPDATLATLKIQPSEPRDSAVYFCASGQGGDTEAFFGQGTRLTVV.

Concerning this clonotype itself: A much larger clone sits a single nucleotide away, making a read error possible. J is TRBJ2-3 and V is TRBV20-1; the D gene could be TRBD1 or TRBD2 (5 bases each). Germline V gives CDR1 DFQATT, CDR2 SNEGSKA (reference sequence). The CDR3 has 15 residues. The CDR3 coding sequence is TGCAGTGCTAGAGATCGAGTGGGACCCACAGTTACGCAGTATTTT. Translating gives CSARDRVGPTVTQYF.